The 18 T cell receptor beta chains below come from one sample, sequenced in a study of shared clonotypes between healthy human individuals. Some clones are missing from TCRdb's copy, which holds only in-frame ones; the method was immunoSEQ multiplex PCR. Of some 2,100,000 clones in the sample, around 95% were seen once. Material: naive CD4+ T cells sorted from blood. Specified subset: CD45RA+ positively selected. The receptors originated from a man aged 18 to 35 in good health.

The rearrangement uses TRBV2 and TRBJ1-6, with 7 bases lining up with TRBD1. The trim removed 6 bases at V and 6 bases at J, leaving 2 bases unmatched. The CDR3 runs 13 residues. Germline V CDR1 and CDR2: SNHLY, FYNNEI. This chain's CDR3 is CASRQGPNSPLHF. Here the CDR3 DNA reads TGTGCCAGCAGACAGGGGCCTAATTCACCCCTCCACTTT.

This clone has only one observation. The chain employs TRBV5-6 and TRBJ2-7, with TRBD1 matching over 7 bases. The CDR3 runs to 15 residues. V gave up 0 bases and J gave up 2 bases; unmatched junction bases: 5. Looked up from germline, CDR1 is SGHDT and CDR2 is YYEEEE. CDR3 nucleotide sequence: TGTGCCAGCAGCTTGGCCGGGACAGAAGCCTACGAGCAGTACTTC. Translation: CASSLAGTEAYEQYF.

The CDR3 sequence is CASSLDPLSNQPQHF. For the CDR3, the DNA is TGCGCCAGCAGCTTGGATCCCCTTAGCAATCAGCCCCAGCATTTT. V is TRBV5-1 and J is TRBJ1-5, with D unresolved. Trimming removed 0 bases at V and 0 bases at J, with 7 bases between. Germline V CDR1 and CDR2: SGHRS, YFSETQ. This CDR3 comprises 15 residues.

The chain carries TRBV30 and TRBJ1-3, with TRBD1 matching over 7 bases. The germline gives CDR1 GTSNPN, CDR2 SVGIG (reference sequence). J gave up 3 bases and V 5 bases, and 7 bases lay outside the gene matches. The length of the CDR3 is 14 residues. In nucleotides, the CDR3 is TGTGCCTGGGTCATCCGGGACAGTGGAAACACCATATATTTT. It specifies CAWVIRDSGNTIYF.

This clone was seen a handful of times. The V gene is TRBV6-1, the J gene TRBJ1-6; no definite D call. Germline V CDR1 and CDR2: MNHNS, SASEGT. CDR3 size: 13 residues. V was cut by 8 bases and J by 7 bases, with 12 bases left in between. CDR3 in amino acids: CASRSASNSPLHF. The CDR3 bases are TGTGCCAGCCGTTCCGCTTCAAATTCACCCCTCCACTTT.

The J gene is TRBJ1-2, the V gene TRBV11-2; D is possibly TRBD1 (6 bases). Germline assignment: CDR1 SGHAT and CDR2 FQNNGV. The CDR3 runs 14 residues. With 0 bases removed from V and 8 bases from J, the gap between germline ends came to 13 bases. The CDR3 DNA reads TGTGCCAGCAGCTTAGATTTGGGGGCTTACGGCTACACCTTC. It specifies CASSLDLGAYGYTF.

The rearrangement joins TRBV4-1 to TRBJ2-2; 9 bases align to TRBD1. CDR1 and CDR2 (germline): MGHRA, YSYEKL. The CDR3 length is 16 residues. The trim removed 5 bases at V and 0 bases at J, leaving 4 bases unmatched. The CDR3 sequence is CASSYRTGANTGELFF. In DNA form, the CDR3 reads TGCGCCAGCAGCTATAGGACAGGGGCGAACACCGGGGAGCTGTTTTTT.

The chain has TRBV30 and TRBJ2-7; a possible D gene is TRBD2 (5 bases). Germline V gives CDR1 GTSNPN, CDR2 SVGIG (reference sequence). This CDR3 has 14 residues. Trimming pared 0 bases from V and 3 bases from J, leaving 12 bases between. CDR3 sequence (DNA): TGTGCCTGGAGTGTATGGGGAGCCGTCTACGAGCAGTACTTC. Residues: CAWSVWGAVYEQYF.

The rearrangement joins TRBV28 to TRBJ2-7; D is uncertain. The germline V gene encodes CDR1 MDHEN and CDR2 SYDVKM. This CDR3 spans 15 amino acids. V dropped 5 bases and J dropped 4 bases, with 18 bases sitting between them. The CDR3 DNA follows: TGTGCCAGCAGTGTCCACCCGCCCGGGCAGTACGAGCAGTACTTC. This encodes CASSVHPPGQYEQYF.

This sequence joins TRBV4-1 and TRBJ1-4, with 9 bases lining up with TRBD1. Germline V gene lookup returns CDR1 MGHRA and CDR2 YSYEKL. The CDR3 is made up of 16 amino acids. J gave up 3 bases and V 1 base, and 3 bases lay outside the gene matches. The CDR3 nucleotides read TGCGCCAGCAGCCAAGCGTGGACAGGGGCTAATGAAAAACTGTTTTTT. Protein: CASSQAWTGANEKLFF.

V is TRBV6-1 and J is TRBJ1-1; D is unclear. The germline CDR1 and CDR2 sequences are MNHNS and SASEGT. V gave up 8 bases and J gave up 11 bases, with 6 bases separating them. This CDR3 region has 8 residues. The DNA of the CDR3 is TGTGCCAGCGAGTGGGCTTTCTTT. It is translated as CASEWAFF.

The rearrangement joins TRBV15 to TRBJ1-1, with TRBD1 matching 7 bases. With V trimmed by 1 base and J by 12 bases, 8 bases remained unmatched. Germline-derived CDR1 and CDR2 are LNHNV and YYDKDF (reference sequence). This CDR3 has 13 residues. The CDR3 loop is CATSRAPRDSPFF. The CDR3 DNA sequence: TGTGCCACCAGCAGAGCCCCTAGGGACAGTCCTTTCTTT.

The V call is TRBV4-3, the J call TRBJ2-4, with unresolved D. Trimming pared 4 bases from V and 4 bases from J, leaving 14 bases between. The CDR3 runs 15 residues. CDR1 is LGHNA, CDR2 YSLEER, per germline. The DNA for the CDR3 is TGCGCCAGCAGCCCAAGGGCGGCGTTAAAAAACATTCAGTACTTC. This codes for CASSPRAALKNIQYF.

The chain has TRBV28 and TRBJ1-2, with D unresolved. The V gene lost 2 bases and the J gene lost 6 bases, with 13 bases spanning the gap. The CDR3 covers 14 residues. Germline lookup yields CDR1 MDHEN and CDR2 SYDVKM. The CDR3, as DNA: TGTGCCAGCAGTTTAATACAGCCACGGAATGGCTACACCTTC. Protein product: CASSLIQPRNGYTF.

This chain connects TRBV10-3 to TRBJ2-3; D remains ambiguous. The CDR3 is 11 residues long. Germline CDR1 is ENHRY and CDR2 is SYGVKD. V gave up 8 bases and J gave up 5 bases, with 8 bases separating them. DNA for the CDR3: TGTGCCATCTCAGGAGTAGATACGCAGTATTTT. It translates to CAISGVDTQYF.

CDR3 bases: TGCGCCAGCAGCCAGGGTCGAGGCGCCAGGGTCGGGGATTCACCCCTCCACTTT. Encoded protein: CASSQGRGARVGDSPLHF. The chain couples TRBV4-1 to TRBJ1-6; TRBD1 is a possible D gene (5 bases). V lost 3 bases and J lost 8, with 23 bases in between. Germline CDR1 MGHRA, CDR2 YSYEKL. The CDR3 contains 18 residues.

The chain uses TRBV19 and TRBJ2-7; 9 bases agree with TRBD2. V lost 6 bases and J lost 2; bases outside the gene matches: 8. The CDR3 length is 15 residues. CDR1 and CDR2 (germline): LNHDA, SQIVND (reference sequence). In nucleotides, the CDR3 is TGTGCCAGTAGATCTGGCGGGAGGGCCGCCTACGAGCAGTACTTC. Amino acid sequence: CASRSGGRAAYEQYF.

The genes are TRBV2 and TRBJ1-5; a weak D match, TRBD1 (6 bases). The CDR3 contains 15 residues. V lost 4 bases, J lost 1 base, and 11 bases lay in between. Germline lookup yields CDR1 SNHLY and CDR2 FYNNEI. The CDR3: CASSVDRLSNQPQHF. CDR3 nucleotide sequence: TGTGCCAGCAGTGTCGACAGGTTAAGCAATCAGCCCCAGCATTTT.